This is a list of T cell receptor beta chains from one sample in a study of beta chain features in type 1 diabetes. The data were produced by immunoSEQ multiplex PCR, yet TCRdb's version contains in-frame clones alone and is incomplete. The sample consists of about 320,000 clones, 14% of them appearing once. Material for sequencing was central memory CD4+ T cells from blood. The receptors were gathered from a man aged 25 to 40 in good health. The CDR3 runs from the conserved cysteine through the conserved F or W. Each record gives: CDR3 protein, CDR3 DNA, CDR3 length, clone size, V gene, D gene, J gene. The D gene is left open where the match is weak. Expanded clones get a size class; other rows say once, few or many, or leave the size out.

CDR3 protein: CASSLRSYGYTF; CDR3 DNA: TGTGCCAGCAGCTTACGAAGCTATGGCTACACCTTC; CDR3 length: 12; clone size: few; V gene: TRBV7-9; D gene: .; J gene: TRBJ1-2
CDR3 protein: CASSRSSSEQYF; CDR3 DNA: TGTGCCAGCTCACGGTCGTCATCCGAGCAGTACTTC; CDR3 length: 12; clone size: few; V gene: TRBV9; D gene: .; J gene: TRBJ2-7
CDR3 protein: CASSLRWGHGFF; CDR3 DNA: TGTGCCAGCAGTTTGAGGTGGGGTCATGGTTTCTTT; CDR3 length: 12; clone size: .; V gene: TRBV28; D gene: .; J gene: TRBJ1-1
CDR3 protein: CASSALPIETQYF; CDR3 DNA: TGTGCCAGCAGCGCGCTACCGATAGAGACCCAGTACTTC; CDR3 length: 13; clone size: .; V gene: TRBV5-4; D gene: .; J gene: TRBJ2-5
CDR3 protein: CASSPARGRNEKLFF; CDR3 DNA: TGTGCCAGCTCACCAGCTCGAGGACGGAATGAAAAACTGTTTTTT; CDR3 length: 15; clone size: .; V gene: TRBV18; D gene: .; J gene: TRBJ1-4
CDR3 protein: CASGYSDREEPQHF; CDR3 DNA: TGTGCCAGCGGTTATAGCGACAGGGAGGAGCCCCAGCATTTT; CDR3 length: 14; clone size: .; V gene: TRBV7-9; D gene: TRBD1; J gene: TRBJ1-5
CDR3 protein: CASSPPTANYGYTF; CDR3 DNA: TGTGCCAGCTCACCACCAACCGCTAACTATGGCTACACCTTC; CDR3 length: 14; clone size: few; V gene: TRBV18; D gene: .; J gene: TRBJ1-2
CDR3 protein: CASSVSGTNTDTQYF; CDR3 DNA: TGTGCCAGCAGCGTATCCGGGACTAACACAGATACGCAGTATTTT; CDR3 length: 15; clone size: .; V gene: TRBV9; D gene: TRBD2; J gene: TRBJ2-3
CDR3 protein: CASSMAATDTQYF; CDR3 DNA: TGTGCCAGTAGTATGGCGGCCACAGATACGCAGTATTTT; CDR3 length: 13; clone size: .; V gene: TRBV19; D gene: .; J gene: TRBJ2-3
CDR3 protein: CASSKISANYNEQFF; CDR3 DNA: TGTGCCAGCAGCAAAATTTCGGCTAACTACAATGAGCAGTTCTTC; CDR3 length: 15; clone size: .; V gene: TRBV21-1; D gene: .; J gene: TRBJ2-1
CDR3 protein: CASSLQGSRGYTF; CDR3 DNA: TGTGCCAGCAGCCTCCAGGGGTCGAGAGGCTACACCTTC; CDR3 length: 13; clone size: few; V gene: TRBV6-6; D gene: .; J gene: TRBJ1-2
CDR3 protein: CASSLDGDHNSPLHF; CDR3 DNA: TGTGCCAGCAGCTTAGATGGGGACCATAATTCACCCCTCCACTTT; CDR3 length: 15; clone size: .; V gene: TRBV7-9; D gene: .; J gene: TRBJ1-6
CDR3 protein: CATSKVAGNEQFF; CDR3 DNA: TGTGCCACCTCCAAGGTAGCGGGCAATGAGCAGTTCTTC; CDR3 length: 13; clone size: few; V gene: TRBV6-4; D gene: TRBD2; J gene: TRBJ2-1
CDR3 protein: CASSLGEYEQYF; CDR3 DNA: TGCGCCAGCAGCTTGGGAGAGTACGAGCAGTACTTC; CDR3 length: 12; clone size: .; V gene: TRBV5-1; D gene: .; J gene: TRBJ2-7
CDR3 protein: CSVSGINTKDTQYF; CDR3 DNA: TGCAGCGTTTCCGGGATCAATACGAAAGATACGCAGTATTTT; CDR3 length: 14; clone size: .; V gene: TRBV29-1; D gene: .; J gene: TRBJ2-3
CDR3 protein: CAISGGTGEVKHGYTF; CDR3 DNA: TGTGCCATCAGTGGAGGGACAGGGGAGGTTAAGCATGGCTACACCTTC; CDR3 length: 16; clone size: few; V gene: TRBV10-3; D gene: TRBD1; J gene: TRBJ1-2
CDR3 protein: CASGTEGDTQYF; CDR3 DNA: TGTGCCAGCGGGACGGAAGGAGATACGCAGTATTTT; CDR3 length: 12; clone size: .; V gene: TRBV2; D gene: .; J gene: TRBJ2-3
CDR3 protein: CASSSQPGQGSYGYTF; CDR3 DNA: TGTGCCAGCAGCTCACAACCGGGACAGGGCTCCTATGGCTACACCTTC; CDR3 length: 16; clone size: few; V gene: TRBV5-6; D gene: TRBD1; J gene: TRBJ1-2
CDR3 protein: CSVVQGGGEAFF; CDR3 DNA: TGCAGCGTTGTCCAGGGGGGAGGTGAAGCTTTCTTT; CDR3 length: 12; clone size: .; V gene: TRBV29-1; D gene: TRBD1; J gene: TRBJ1-1
CDR3 protein: CASSLTRGPNQPQHF; CDR3 DNA: TGTGCCAGCAGCTTGACCAGGGGACCCAATCAGCCCCAGCATTTT; CDR3 length: 15; clone size: .; V gene: TRBV7-2; D gene: .; J gene: TRBJ1-5
CDR3 protein: CASSMEGAYTEAFF; CDR3 DNA: TGTGCCAGTAGTATGGAGGGGGCTTACACTGAAGCTTTCTTT; CDR3 length: 14; clone size: .; V gene: TRBV19; D gene: TRBD1; J gene: TRBJ1-1
CDR3 protein: CASSPGPGGYQETQYF; CDR3 DNA: TGTGCCAGCAGCCCCGGTCCCGGCGGGTACCAAGAGACCCAGTACTTC; CDR3 length: 16; clone size: .; V gene: TRBV7-9; D gene: .; J gene: TRBJ2-5
CDR3 protein: CASSLGREQYF; CDR3 DNA: TGTGCCAGCAGCTTGGGCCGCGAGCAGTACTTC; CDR3 length: 11; clone size: many; V gene: TRBV7-2; D gene: .; J gene: TRBJ2-7
CDR3 protein: CASSQAGGGEPYNEQFF; CDR3 DNA: TGTGCCAGCAGCCAAGCGGGGGGAGGGGAACCATACAATGAGCAGTTCTTC; CDR3 length: 17; clone size: few; V gene: TRBV4-2; D gene: TRBD2; J gene: TRBJ2-1
CDR3 protein: CASSTVQGRENTIYF; CDR3 DNA: TGTGCCAGCAGCACTGTACAGGGTCGAGAAAACACCATATATTTT; CDR3 length: 15; clone size: few; V gene: TRBV11-3; D gene: .; J gene: TRBJ1-3
CDR3 protein: CASSQSARVGNTIYF; CDR3 DNA: TGCGCCAGCAGCCAATCCGCGAGGGTTGGAAACACCATATATTTT; CDR3 length: 15; clone size: .; V gene: TRBV5-1; D gene: .; J gene: TRBJ1-3
CDR3 protein: CASSLEGGEQFF; CDR3 DNA: TGCGCCAGCAGCTTGGAAGGGGGTGAGCAGTTCTTC; CDR3 length: 12; clone size: .; V gene: TRBV5-1; D gene: .; J gene: TRBJ2-1
CDR3 protein: CASSQGVQGRTDTQYF; CDR3 DNA: TGCGCCAGCAGCCAAGGGGTACAGGGACGGACAGATACGCAGTATTTT; CDR3 length: 16; clone size: few; V gene: TRBV4-3; D gene: .; J gene: TRBJ2-3
CDR3 protein: CASSQEGQGSYGYTF; CDR3 DNA: TGTGCCAGCAGCCAAGAGGGACAGGGAAGCTATGGCTACACCTTC; CDR3 length: 15; clone size: few; V gene: TRBV4-2; D gene: TRBD1; J gene: TRBJ1-2